What follows is one TCR beta chain and its context. The data were taken from a study of blood T cell repertoires in COVID-19. Losses at the gene ends were 2 bases for V and 9 bases for J; bases not matched to a gene: 10. The CDR3 contains 15 residues. CDR1 and CDR2 from the germline V gene are MNHNS and SASEGT. Repertoires were generated with immunoSEQ multiplex PCR, while TCRdb's copy carries only in-frame clones and drops some. The sample comprises under 40,000 clones, more than 80% of which are singletons, and about 0.99% rests with the top ten. The sequenced material came from peripheral blood. The chain joins TRBV6-1 to TRBJ2-4, with 7 bases identical to TRBD1. The clonotype was recovered from a male donor with active COVID-19. CDR3 coding DNA: TGTGCCAGCAGTGAAAGGGCAGGGGGTGGGGCCATTCAGTACTTC. Translating gives CASSERAGGGAIQYF.